The clone carrying this T cell receptor beta chain showed up just a few times. The antigen is undetermined. The sample comes from a study of cytomegalovirus exposure and HLA in healthy donors. Study results and limitations: Presence/absence analyses rested on an assumption that sequencing depth was roughly uniform across donors. The study put 150 to 200 TCR beta chains on its list as cytomegalovirus-associated.

This CDR3 is 20 amino acids long. Per the germline V gene, CDR1 is MNHEY and CDR2 is SMNVEV (reference sequence). V was pared by 3 bases and J by 5 bases, with 22 bases of the junction left unmatched. Vbeta (60) and Jbeta (13) primers were used in the PCR. TCRdb's table, derived via immunoSEQ multiplex PCR, lists solely in-frame clones and lacks some. This table holds 100,000 to 150,000 clones, about 81% found once. The clonotype was recovered from a man aged 40-50 years in good health and CMV-seronegative. This rearrangement joins TRBV27 to TRBJ2-5; the match to TRBD2 covers 9 bases. Sequenced input: PBMCs. The CDR3 sequence: CASSFRQRGGGDPVVETQYF. In DNA form, the CDR3 reads TGTGCCAGCAGTTTCAGGCAGAGGGGCGGGGGGGACCCAGTGGTGGAGACCCAGTACTTC.